The rows below give T cell receptor beta chains drawn from one sample of a study of Graves' ophthalmopathy and Graves' hyperthyroidism. TCRdb independently ran MiXCR on the multiplex PCR reads; one entry per CDR3 protein. The repertoire has 350,000 to 400,000 distinct CDR3 sequences, just over 15% of them found once; the top ten carry about 7.3%. The source material was peripheral blood. These TCRs come from a woman between 18 and 30 years old with stable Graves' hyperthyroidism. Both conserved end residues are part of each CDR3. The D gene is left open where the match is weak. Expanded clones get a size class; other rows say once, few or many, or leave the size out.

TRBD1 TRBJ2-4 TRBV6-2/TRBV6-3 many CASSYTGQSGDIQYF TGTGCCAGCAGTTACACGGGACAGTCTGGGGACATTCAGTACTTC
. TRBJ1-6 TRBV5-5 many CASSLRGEHSPLHF TGTGCCAGCAGCTTGAGGGGGGAGCATTCACCCCTCCACTTT
. TRBJ1-5 TRBV6-5 many CASRTTGYTEYSNQPQHF TGTGCCAGCAGAACAACAGGGTACACCGAGTATAGCAATCAGCCCCAGCATTTT
TRBD1 TRBJ1-2 TRBV5-5 few CASSLLRTGDGYTF TGTGCCAGCAGCTTGCTTCGGACAGGGGATGGCTACACCTTC
TRBD1 TRBJ1-5 TRBV20-1 many CSARRDRVANQPQHF TGCAGTGCTAGACGGGACAGGGTTGCAAATCAGCCCCAGCATTTT
TRBD1 TRBJ1-5 TRBV6-1 many CASIGTGGTQPQHF TGTGCCAGCATAGGGACAGGGGGCACTCAGCCCCAGCATTTT
TRBD2 TRBJ2-5 TRBV18 few CASSTLARLQETQYF TGTGCCAGCTCAACACTAGCGAGGCTTCAAGAGACCCAGTACTTC
. TRBJ1-2 TRBV6-1 many CASSPGAEGGYTF TGTGCCAGCAGTCCGGGTGCGGAGGGGGGCTACACCTTC
. TRBJ2-7 TRBV2 many CASSESPGGEQYF TGTGCCAGCAGTGAAAGTCCTGGAGGGGAGCAGTACTTC
TRBD1 TRBJ1-5 TRBV7-8 many CASSLGRGLNQPQHF TGTGCCAGCAGCTTAGGCAGGGGGCTCAATCAGCCCCAGCATTTT
. TRBJ2-7 TRBV11-2 . CASGPAVSSYEQYF TGTGCCAGCGGCCCCGCCGTCAGCTCCTATGAGCAGTACTTC